Each of the 2 T cell receptor beta chains below was sequenced from the same sample in a study of CD8 T cells in Susac syndrome. Reverse transcription of roughly 0.5 to 1 ug RNA was carried out with random hexamers. TCRdb re-analysed the immunoSEQ multiplex PCR reads in MiXCR, keeping a single row per CDR3 protein. The sample shows around 200,000 distinct CDR3 sequences, approximately 95% of them seen only once. The sequencing input was CD8+ T cells from PBMCs. These receptors all stem from a human donor with Susac syndrome.

This clonotype is a singleton in its sample. The V and J genes are TRBV9 and TRBJ2-7, with 11 bases lining up with TRBD2. The CDR3 spans 16 residues. V trimming: 3 bases; J trimming: 3 bases; junction bases outside the gene matches: 8. CDR1 and CDR2 from the germline V gene are SGDLS and YYNGEE. The CDR3 sequence: CASSAARLAGLYEQYF. The CDR3 coding sequence is TGTGCCAGCAGCGCCGCCCGACTAGCGGGACTCTACGAGCAGTACTTC.

The rearrangement links TRBV12-3 or TRBV12-4 to TRBJ1-4, with unresolved D. Trimming took off 7 bases at V and 0 bases at J, with 9 bases between the two ends. The CDR3 sequence is 14 residues long. The CDR3 protein is CASTTHATNEKLFF. The CDR3 DNA sequence: TGTGCCAGCACCACGCATGCAACTAATGAAAAACTGTTTTTT.